These T cell receptor beta chains were read from a single sample in a study of spatial heterogeneity in lung cancer. A single record per CDR3 protein comes from TCRdb applying MiXCR to the 5' RACE reads. The top ten clones hold over 8.5% of a sample with about 48,000 distinct CDR3 sequences, roughly 5% of them seen once. The source was PBMCs, collected at surgery. All receptors derive from a male donor with early-stage non-small cell lung cancer. Each CDR3 is given with its conserved first and last residue. A D gene is named only where the DNA matches it firmly. Only part of the rows carry a size: once, few, many, or a class if the clone is expanded.

>TRBD1|TRBJ1-1|many|TRBV5-1
CASSSRTGMNTEAFF
TGCGCCAGCAGCTCCAGGACAGGGATGAACACTGAAGCTTTCTTT
>-|TRBJ2-1|many|TRBV7-9
CASSLKGSDGHEQFF
TGTGCCAGCAGCTTAAAGGGGAGCGACGGACATGAGCAGTTCTTC
>-|TRBJ2-7|-|TRBV3-2
CASSQKKDRSYEQYF
TGTGCCAGCAGCCAGAAGAAAGACAGGTCTTACGAGCAGTACTTC
>-|TRBJ1-2|many|TRBV20-1
CSAPLGARGYTF
TGCAGTGCGCCTCTCGGGGCACGAGGCTACACCTTC
>-|TRBJ2-1|many|TRBV6-2/TRBV6-3
CASRETGNEQFF
TGTGCCAGCAGGGAGACTGGCAATGAGCAGTTCTTC
>TRBD2|TRBJ2-7|many|TRBV18
CASSPSPGTTEYEQYF
TGTGCCAGCTCACCGAGCCCCGGGACTACCGAATACGAGCAGTACTTC
>-|TRBJ2-3|many|TRBV7-2
CASSLAFQNTDTQYF
TGTGCCAGCAGCTTAGCGTTCCAGAACACAGATACGCAGTATTTT
>-|TRBJ2-3|many|TRBV20-1
CSARGTQDTQYF
TGCAGTGCTAGAGGGACTCAAGATACGCAGTATTTT
>TRBD2|TRBJ2-7|many|TRBV7-3
CASSPLAGGLYEQYF
TGTGCCAGCAGCCCGCTGGCGGGAGGCCTCTACGAGCAGTACTTC
>-|TRBJ2-2|many|TRBV5-1
CASTPVVATGELFF
TGCGCCAGCACCCCAGTGGTTGCCACCGGGGAGCTGTTTTTT
>-|TRBJ2-2|-|TRBV19
CASNAGARNTGELFF
TGTGCCAGTAATGCGGGGGCCAGGAACACCGGGGAGCTGTTTTTT
>TRBD1|TRBJ2-2|many|TRBV2
CASSLGQGATGELFF
TGTGCCAGCAGCCTCGGACAGGGGGCCACCGGGGAGCTGTTTTTT
>-|TRBJ2-7|many|TRBV10-2
CASLLALPNSIEQYF
TGCGCCAGCCTCTTAGCACTACCAAATTCGATCGAGCAGTACTTC
>TRBD1|TRBJ2-1|-|TRBV7-3
CASSSRGSSYNEQFF
TGTGCCAGCAGTTCCAGGGGGAGCTCCTACAATGAGCAGTTCTTC
>-|TRBJ2-3|many|TRBV20-1
CSARDQADTQYF
TGCAGTGCTAGAGATCAGGCAGATACGCAGTATTTT
>TRBD2|TRBJ2-3|many|TRBV3-1
CASSPSSGRSDTQYF
TGTGCCAGCAGCCCGAGCAGCGGGAGATCGGATACGCAGTATTTT
>-|TRBJ1-2|many|TRBV18
CASSPLGPPQANYGYTF
TGTGCCAGCTCACCACTAGGACCGCCCCAAGCTAACTATGGCTACACCTTC
>-|TRBJ2-3|many|TRBV7-2
CASSFSQGSHTQYF
TGTGCCAGCAGCTTCAGCCAGGGGTCGCATACGCAGTATTTT
>-|TRBJ1-2|many|TRBV28
CASGPPINYGYTF
TGTGCCAGCGGCCCCCCGATAAACTATGGCTACACCTTC
>-|TRBJ2-7|many|TRBV20-1
CSAREGTLKYEQYF
TGCAGTGCTAGAGAGGGGACACTGAAGTACGAGCAGTACTTC
>TRBD2|TRBJ2-7|-|TRBV7-2
CASSPAGLDYEQYF
TGTGCCAGCAGCCCCGCGGGACTAGACTACGAGCAGTACTTC
>-|TRBJ2-5|-|TRBV5-1
CASSFRPTPGETQYF
TGCGCCAGCAGCTTCCGGCCCACTCCTGGAGAGACCCAGTACTTC
>-|TRBJ1-1|many|TRBV3-1
CASSQGVEGAFF
TGTGCCAGCAGCCAAGGTGTAGAGGGTGCTTTCTTT
>-|TRBJ1-2|many|TRBV7-2
CASSLGTGYGYTF
TGTGCCAGCAGCTTAGGGACGGGCTATGGCTACACCTTC
>-|TRBJ2-3|many|TRBV20-1
CSARDRRGGDTQYF
TGCAGTGCTAGAGATCGTCGGGGTGGAGATACGCAGTATTTT
>-|TRBJ2-5|-|TRBV6-2/TRBV6-3
CASSYPYQETQYF
TGTGCCAGCAGTTACCCCTACCAAGAGACCCAGTACTTC
>-|TRBJ1-6|many|TRBV4-1
CASSQAQISPLHF
TGCGCCAGCAGCCAAGCCCAGATTTCACCCCTCCACTTT
>TRBD2|TRBJ2-1|many|TRBV27
CAATSQYNDEQFF
TGTGCCGCGACTAGCCAGTATAACGATGAGCAGTTCTTC
>TRBD2|TRBJ2-7|-|TRBV2
CASSEGLAGVSGTYEQYF
TGTGCCAGCAGTGAGGGGCTAGCGGGAGTCTCGGGGACCTACGAGCAGTACTTC
>-|TRBJ2-7|many|TRBV7-8
CASSHGAPYYEQYF
TGTGCCAGCAGCCATGGGGCCCCCTACTACGAGCAGTACTTC
>TRBD2|TRBJ2-1|many|TRBV5-8
CASSGGLARAEQFF
TGTGCCAGCAGCGGGGGACTAGCGAGAGCTGAGCAGTTCTTC
>TRBD2|TRBJ2-1|-|TRBV7-3
CASSLLAGGSLRDNEQFF
TGTGCCAGCAGCTTACTAGCGGGAGGGAGTTTGAGGGACAATGAGCAGTTCTTC
>-|TRBJ1-4|many|TRBV7-7
CASSLGESGKLFF
TGTGCCAGCAGCCTGGGGGAAAGTGGAAAACTGTTTTTT
>TRBD2|TRBJ2-7|-|TRBV5-4
CASSLGTSASYEQYF
TGTGCCAGCAGCTTAGGGACTAGCGCTTCCTACGAGCAGTACTTC
>-|TRBJ2-5|many|TRBV10-3
CAISEPPGQKPRETQYF
TGTGCCATCAGTGAGCCCCCCGGACAGAAACCGAGGGAGACCCAGTACTTC
>-|TRBJ2-6|many|TRBV5-5
CASSFGLLSSGANVLTF
TGTGCCAGCAGCTTCGGGCTGCTGAGCTCTGGGGCCAACGTCCTGACTTTC
>-|TRBJ1-1|many|TRBV20-1
CSASWEARANTEAFF
TGCAGTGCTAGTTGGGAGGCCAGGGCGAACACTGAAGCTTTCTTT
>TRBD2|TRBJ2-3|few|TRBV5-4
CASSLLLAGGRSSTDTQYF
TGTGCCAGCAGCCTCCTTCTAGCGGGAGGGAGGTCTAGCACAGATACGCAGTATTTT
>TRBD1|TRBJ2-3|many|TRBV7-2
CASSFGTAIGDTQYF
TGTGCCAGCAGCTTCGGGACAGCCATAGGAGATACGCAGTATTTT
>TRBD1|TRBJ1-2|many|TRBV20-1
CSARDLGQGGYGYTF
TGCAGTGCTAGAGATTTGGGTCAGGGGGGCTATGGCTACACCTTC
>-|TRBJ1-1|many|TRBV7-3
CASSSSTASEAFF
TGTGCCAGCAGCTCGTCGACGGCCAGTGAGGCTTTCTTT
>TRBD2|TRBJ2-2|many|TRBV29-1
CSVRGRAGELFF
TGCAGCGTCCGGGGGAGGGCCGGGGAGCTGTTTTTT
>-|TRBJ1-2|-|TRBV20-1
CSAGESNYGYTF
TGCAGTGCAGGGGAGTCTAACTATGGCTACACCTTC
>-|TRBJ1-5|many|TRBV29-1
CSVRRPSGAQHF
TGCAGCGTCCGACGTCCTTCGGGAGCCCAGCATTTT
>-|TRBJ1-4|many|TRBV20-1
CSARAPGGGEKLFF
TGCAGTGCTAGAGCTCCTGGGGGAGGTGAAAAACTGTTTTTT
>-|TRBJ1-4|few|TRBV12-3/TRBV12-4
CASRRTATNEKLFF
TGTGCCAGCAGGCGGACAGCAACTAATGAAAAACTGTTTTTT
>-|TRBJ2-1|many|TRBV20-1
CSASGGSYNEQFF
TGCAGTGCTAGCGGGGGCTCCTACAATGAGCAGTTCTTC
>TRBD2|TRBJ2-7|many|TRBV20-1
CSARVNRLRDYSYEQYF
TGCAGTGCTAGAGTTAACCGTCTGCGGGACTACTCCTACGAGCAGTACTTC
>-|TRBJ1-4|many|TRBV7-6
CASSLVSEKLFF
TGTGCCAGCAGCTTAGTTAGCGAAAAACTGTTTTTT
>TRBD2|TRBJ2-2|many|TRBV20-1
CSAQGGLAGPTNTGELFF
TGCAGTGCCCAGGGGGGACTAGCGGGACCAACGAACACCGGGGAGCTGTTTTTT
>TRBD2|TRBJ2-7|many|TRBV18
CASSPREGEQYF
TGTGCCAGCTCACCACGGGAGGGCGAGCAGTACTTC
>-|TRBJ1-1|many|TRBV29-1
CSVVKQNTEAFF
TGCAGCGTTGTAAAACAGAACACTGAAGCTTTCTTT
>-|TRBJ2-1|many|TRBV10-2
CASSEAYNEQFF
TGCGCCAGCAGTGAAGCCTACAATGAGCAGTTCTTC
>-|TRBJ1-5|few|TRBV7-2
CASSTTRGGNQPQHF
TGTGCCAGCAGCACTACGCGCGGGGGCAATCAGCCCCAGCATTTT